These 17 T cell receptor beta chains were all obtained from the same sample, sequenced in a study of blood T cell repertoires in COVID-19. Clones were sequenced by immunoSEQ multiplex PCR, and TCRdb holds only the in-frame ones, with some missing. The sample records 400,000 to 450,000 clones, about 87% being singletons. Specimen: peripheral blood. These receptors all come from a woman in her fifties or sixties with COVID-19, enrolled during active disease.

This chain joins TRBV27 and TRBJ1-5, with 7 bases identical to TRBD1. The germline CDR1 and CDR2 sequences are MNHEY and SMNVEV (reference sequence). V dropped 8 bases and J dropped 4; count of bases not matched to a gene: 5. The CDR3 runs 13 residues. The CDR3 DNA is TGTGCCAGCTGGACAGGTCCGAATCAGCCCCAGCATTTT. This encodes CASWTGPNQPQHF.

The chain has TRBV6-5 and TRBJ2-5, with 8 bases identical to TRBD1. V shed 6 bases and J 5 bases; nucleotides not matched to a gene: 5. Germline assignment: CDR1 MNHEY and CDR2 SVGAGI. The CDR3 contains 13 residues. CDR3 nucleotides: TGTGCCAGCAGGGAGACAGGGGCCGAGACCCAGTACTTC. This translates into CASRETGAETQYF.

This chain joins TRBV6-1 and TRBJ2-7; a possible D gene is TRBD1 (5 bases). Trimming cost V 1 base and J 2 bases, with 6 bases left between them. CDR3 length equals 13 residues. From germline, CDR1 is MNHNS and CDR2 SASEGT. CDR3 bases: TGTGCCAGCAGTGAAGAGGGGACCTACGAGCAGTACTTC. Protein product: CASSEEGTYEQYF.

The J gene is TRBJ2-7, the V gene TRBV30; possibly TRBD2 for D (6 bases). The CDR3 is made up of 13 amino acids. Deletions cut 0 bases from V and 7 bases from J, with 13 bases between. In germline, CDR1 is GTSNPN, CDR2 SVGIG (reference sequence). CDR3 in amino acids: CAWSVVADREQYF. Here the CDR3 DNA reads TGTGCCTGGAGTGTAGTAGCGGATAGGGAGCAGTACTTC.

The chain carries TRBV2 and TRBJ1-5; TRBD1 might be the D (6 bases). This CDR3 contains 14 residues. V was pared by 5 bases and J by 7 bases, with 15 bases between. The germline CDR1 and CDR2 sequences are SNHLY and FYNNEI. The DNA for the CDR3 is TGTGCCAGCAGTTCCTCAGGGGAAGGACAGCCCCAGCATTTT. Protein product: CASSSSGEGQPQHF.

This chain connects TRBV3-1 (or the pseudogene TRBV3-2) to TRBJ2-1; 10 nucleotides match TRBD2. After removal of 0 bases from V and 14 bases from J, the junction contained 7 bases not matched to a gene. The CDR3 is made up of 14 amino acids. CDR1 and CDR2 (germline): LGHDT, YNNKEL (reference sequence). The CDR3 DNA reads TGTGCCAGCAGCCAAGATTCGAGCGGGGGGGGTGAGTTCTTC. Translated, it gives CASSQDSSGGGEFF.

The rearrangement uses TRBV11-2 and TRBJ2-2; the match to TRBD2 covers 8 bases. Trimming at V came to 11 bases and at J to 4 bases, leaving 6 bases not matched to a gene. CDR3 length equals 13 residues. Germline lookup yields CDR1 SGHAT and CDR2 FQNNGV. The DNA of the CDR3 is TGTGCCGTGACGGGAGGGTCCACCGGGGAGCTGTTTTTT. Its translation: CAVTGGSTGELFF.

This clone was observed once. The DNA of the CDR3 is TGTGCCAGCAGTGAAGGGGGGGAAGGTCAAGAGACCCAGTACTTC. It is translated as CASSEGGEGQETQYF. J is TRBJ2-5 and V is TRBV2; D perhaps matches TRBD2 (6 bases). This CDR3 contains 15 residues. V lost 1 base and J 2 bases, leaving 11 bases between the germline ends. Germline V CDR1 and CDR2: SNHLY, FYNNEI.

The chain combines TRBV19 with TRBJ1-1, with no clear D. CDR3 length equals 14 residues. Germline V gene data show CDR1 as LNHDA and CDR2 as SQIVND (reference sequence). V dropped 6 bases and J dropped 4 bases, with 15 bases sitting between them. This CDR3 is CASRHPPGRTEAFF. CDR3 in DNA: TGTGCCAGTAGGCACCCCCCCGGTCGCACTGAAGCTTTCTTT.

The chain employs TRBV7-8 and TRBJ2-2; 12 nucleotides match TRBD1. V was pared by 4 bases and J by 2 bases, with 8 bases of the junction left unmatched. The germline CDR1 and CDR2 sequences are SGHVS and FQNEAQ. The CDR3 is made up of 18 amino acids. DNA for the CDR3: TGTGCCAGCAGCTGGGACAGGGGGCCCCCTCCTAACACCGGGGAGCTGTTTTTT. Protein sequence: CASSWDRGPPPNTGELFF.

DNA of the CDR3: TGTGCCAGCTCCCGCGCTAGCGGGGGGGCTGGGGAGACCCAGTACTTC. Protein: CASSRASGGAGETQYF. The chain has TRBV7-2 and TRBJ2-5, with 12 positions matching TRBD2. This CDR3 region has 16 residues. Germline CDR1 reads SGHTA; CDR2 reads FQGNSA. Unmatched junction bases numbered 12, after V lost 8 bases and J lost 5 bases.

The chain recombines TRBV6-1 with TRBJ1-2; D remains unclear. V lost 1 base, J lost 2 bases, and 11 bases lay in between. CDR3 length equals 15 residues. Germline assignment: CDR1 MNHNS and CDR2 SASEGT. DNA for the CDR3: TGTGCCAGCAGTGAAGGAGGCACCATAAACTATGGCTACACCTTC. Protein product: CASSEGGTINYGYTF.

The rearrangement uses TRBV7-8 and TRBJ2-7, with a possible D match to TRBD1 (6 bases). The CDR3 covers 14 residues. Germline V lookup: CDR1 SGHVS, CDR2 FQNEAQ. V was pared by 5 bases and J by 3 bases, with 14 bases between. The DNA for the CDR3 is TGTGCCAGCAGCCGCCTGGGGGCTGGCTACGAGCAGTACTTC. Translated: CASSRLGAGYEQYF.

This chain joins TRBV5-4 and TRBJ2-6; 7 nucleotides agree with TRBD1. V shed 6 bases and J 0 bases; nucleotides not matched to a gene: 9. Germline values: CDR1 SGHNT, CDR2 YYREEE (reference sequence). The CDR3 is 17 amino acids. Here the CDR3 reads CASTGDRAHSGANVLTF. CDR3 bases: TGTGCCAGCACCGGAGACAGGGCCCACTCTGGGGCCAACGTCCTGACTTTC.

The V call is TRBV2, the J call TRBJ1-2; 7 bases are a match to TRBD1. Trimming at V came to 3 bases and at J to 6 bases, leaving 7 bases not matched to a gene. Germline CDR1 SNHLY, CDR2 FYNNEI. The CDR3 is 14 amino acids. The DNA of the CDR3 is TGTGCCAGCAGTGATCGTGACAGGGTAAATGGCTACACCTTC. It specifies CASSDRDRVNGYTF.

CDR3: CASSVDRGGTEAFF. In DNA, the CDR3 is TGTGCCAGCAGCGTGGACAGGGGGGGCACTGAAGCTTTCTTT. The chain couples TRBV6-5 to TRBJ1-1; TRBD1 aligns across 10 bases. The CDR3 runs 14 residues. After removal of 6 bases from V and 4 bases from J, the junction contained 5 bases not matched to a gene. CDR1 and CDR2 from the germline V gene are MNHEY and SVGAGI.

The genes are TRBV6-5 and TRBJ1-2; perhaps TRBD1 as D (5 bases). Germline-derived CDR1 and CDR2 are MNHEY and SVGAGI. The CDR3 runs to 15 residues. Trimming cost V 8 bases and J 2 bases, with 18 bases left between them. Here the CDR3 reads CASGDPGGANYGYTF. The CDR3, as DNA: TGTGCCAGCGGAGACCCGGGGGGTGCCAACTATGGCTACACCTTC.